The 21 T cell receptor beta chains below all came from one sample that was sequenced in a study of OX40 agonist ivuxolimab in advanced cancers. TCRdb keeps only in-frame clones here, not all; method: immunoSEQ multiplex PCR. The sample yields 90,000 or so clones, 91% seen once. This material consisted of CD4+ or CD8+ T cells sorted from blood, taken in a trial of the OX40 agonist ivuxolimab. The source is an adult with an advanced solid tumor such as melanoma, head and neck, liver or kidney cancer.

The J gene is TRBJ2-2, the V gene TRBV19; D gene uncertain. Trimming took 3 bases from V and 2 from J, leaving 4 bases between them. This CDR3 is built from 13 residues. Germline V gives CDR1 LNHDA, CDR2 SQIVND (reference sequence). Written as DNA, the CDR3 is TGTGCCAGTAGTATCGGAAACACCGGGGAGCTGTTTTTT. It is translated as CASSIGNTGELFF.

The table lists this clone with a count of one. J is TRBJ2-3 and V is TRBV6-5; the D call may be TRBD1 or TRBD2 (5 bases each). V shed 0 bases and J shed 0 bases, with 7 bases lying between them. The CDR3 is made up of 15 amino acids. The germline CDR1 and CDR2 sequences are MNHEY and SVGAGI. The CDR3 sequence: CASSYSGRSTDTQYF. CDR3 DNA sequence: TGTGCCAGCAGTTACTCGGGACGGAGCACAGATACGCAGTATTTT.

This chain connects TRBV30 to TRBJ2-7; D is undetermined. The V end was cut by 3 bases, the J end by 3 bases, with 15 bases between. Germline-derived CDR1 and CDR2 are GTSNPN and SVGIG (reference sequence). The CDR3 is 14 amino acids. CDR3 protein: CAWRAPGRGYEQYF. The CDR3 coding sequence is TGTGCCTGGAGGGCACCGGGTAGAGGCTACGAGCAGTACTTC.

This rearrangement joins TRBV4-1 to TRBJ2-3, with 7 bases matching TRBD2. V shed 4 bases, J shed 3 bases, and the junction held 4 bases outside the gene matches. CDR1 and CDR2 from the germline V gene are MGHRA and YSYEKL. The CDR3 loop spans 14 amino acids. This CDR3 reads CASSRGGPTDTQYF. The CDR3 nucleotides are TGCGCCAGCAGCCGGGGAGGGCCTACAGATACGCAGTATTTT.

The chain uses TRBV10-3 and TRBJ2-7, with D possibly TRBD1 on 6 matching bases. Germline CDR1 is ENHRY and CDR2 is SYGVKD. The CDR3 is 16 residues long. Trimming took off 3 bases at V and 7 bases at J, with 22 bases between the two ends. The CDR3 loop reads CAISEGRPGVRREQYF. The CDR3 DNA is TGTGCCATCAGTGAAGGTAGGCCAGGGGTTAGGCGGGAGCAGTACTTC.

The chain carries TRBV7-2 and TRBJ2-4; 8 bases map to TRBD1. V shed 4 bases, J shed 7 bases, and the junction held 18 bases outside the gene matches. Germline V lookup: CDR1 SGHTA, CDR2 FQGNSA. The CDR3 length is 18 residues. The CDR3 protein is CASSSLLRPGGARNIQYF. The CDR3 DNA is TGTGCCAGCAGCTCTCTCCTGAGGCCAGGGGGCGCCAGGAACATTCAGTACTTC.

The chain uses TRBV9 and TRBJ1-2; D is possibly TRBD1 (5 bases). This CDR3 comprises 13 residues. The V gene's germline CDR1 is SGDLS and CDR2 YYNGEE. With 4 bases removed from V and 6 bases from J, the gap between germline ends came to 13 bases. The CDR3 bases are TGTGCCAGCAGCTGGGGCCCGGGGGATGGCTACACCTTC. It codes for CASSWGPGDGYTF.

This clone occurred a few times. V is TRBV30 and J is TRBJ2-7; 8 bases fit TRBD2. Germline lookup yields CDR1 GTSNPN and CDR2 SVGIG (reference sequence). V lost 2 bases to trimming and J lost 8 bases; unmatched junction nucleotides: 11. This CDR3 comprises 14 residues. The DNA of the CDR3 is TGTGCCTGGAGTCCGGGAGGGATTTCTGGGAAGCAGTACTTC. Translated: CAWSPGGISGKQYF.

This chain joins TRBV11-1 and TRBJ2-7; TRBD2 matches at 9 bases. In germline, CDR1 is SGHAT, CDR2 FQDESV (reference sequence). CDR3 length: 14 residues. The ends lost 5 bases at V and 7 bases at J; junction bases unmatched: 9. Here the CDR3 reads CASSTEGLAGEQYF. The CDR3 DNA reads as TGTGCCAGCAGCACGGAGGGGCTAGCGGGGGAGCAGTACTTC.

The chain is built from TRBV5-1 and TRBJ1-1, with D hard to call. V was cut by 3 bases and J by 2 bases, with 14 bases left in between. CDR3 length: 15 residues. CDR1 and CDR2 from the germline V gene are SGHRS and YFSETQ. CDR3 DNA sequence: TGCGCCAGCAGCTCGGTGAGAAGCGGAAACACTGAAGCTTTCTTT. Protein product: CASSSVRSGNTEAFF.

The chain combines TRBV4-2 with TRBJ1-1; the D gene is possibly TRBD1 (5 bases). The germline gives CDR1 LGHNA, CDR2 YNFKEQ. V lost 5 bases to trimming and J lost 4 bases, with 11 bases between them. The CDR3 consists of 13 residues. DNA for the CDR3: TGTGCCAGCAGCGATACAGGCCTCACTGAAGCTTTCTTT. Translating gives CASSDTGLTEAFF.

This clone has a single count. The CDR3 coding sequence is TGTGCCAGCAGTTTATTCGCCCCCCCACTCGAGCAGTACTTC. Protein: CASSLFAPPLEQYF. This chain links TRBV28 with TRBJ2-7, with D uncertain. V gave up 1 base and J gave up 6 bases, with 13 bases separating them. There are 14 residues in the CDR3. Germline V gene lookup returns CDR1 MDHEN and CDR2 SYDVKM.

The chain couples TRBV6-6 to TRBJ2-7, with D possibly matching TRBD2 (6 bases). The germline CDR1 and CDR2 sequences are MNHNY and SVGAGI (reference sequence). The CDR3 runs to 13 residues. V lost 0 bases, J lost 6 bases, and 9 bases lay in between. CDR3 in amino acids: CASSYSGGGEQYF. The DNA for the CDR3 is TGTGCCAGCAGTTACTCGGGGGGAGGCGAGCAGTACTTC.

The chain combines TRBV5-1 with TRBJ2-7; 7 bases align to TRBD2. This CDR3 is built from 15 residues. Trimming cost V 0 bases and J 5 bases; bases outside gene matches: 8. CDR1 SGHRS and CDR2 YFSETQ come from the germline V gene. Here the CDR3 reads CASSLARDYDNEQYF. In DNA, the CDR3 is TGCGCCAGCAGCTTGGCCCGGGACTATGACAACGAGCAGTACTTC.

This rearrangement joins TRBV4-1 to TRBJ2-1; no reliable D call. The CDR3 contains 15 residues. V was shortened by 8 bases and J by 0 bases, with 14 bases between the two germline ends. Germline CDR1 is MGHRA and CDR2 is YSYEKL. Here the CDR3 reads CASQLGSSSYNEQFF. CDR3 bases: TGCGCCAGCCAATTGGGGTCCAGCTCCTACAATGAGCAGTTCTTC.

The V and J genes are TRBV28 and TRBJ2-7; TRBD2 is a possible D gene (6 bases). Germline CDR1 MDHEN, CDR2 SYDVKM. This CDR3 has 14 residues. The V gene lost 7 bases and the J gene lost 2 bases, with 15 bases spanning the gap. The CDR3 spells CASTVAVRAYEQYF. The CDR3 coding sequence is TGTGCCAGCACCGTAGCGGTCCGGGCCTACGAGCAGTACTTC.

The chain combines TRBV5-4 with TRBJ2-3, with TRBD2 matching over 11 bases. With 0 bases clipped from V and 6 bases from J, the junction kept 3 bases outside the gene matches. This CDR3 comprises 15 residues. Germline CDR1 reads SGHNT; CDR2 reads YYREEE (reference sequence). The CDR3 is CASSLALAGEDTQYF. CDR3 nucleotides: TGTGCCAGCAGCTTGGCACTAGCGGGAGAGGATACGCAGTATTTT.

The chain couples TRBV18 to TRBJ2-2; tentative D call: TRBD2 (6 bases). The V gene's germline CDR1 is KGHSH and CDR2 LQKENI. The CDR3 length is 16 residues. Between the trimmed V and J ends, which lost 1 base and 6 bases, there was a span of 15 bases. This CDR3 is CASSPRLSSAAGELFF. The CDR3 DNA follows: TGTGCCAGCTCACCACGTTTGTCTAGCGCGGCCGGGGAGCTGTTTTTT. Full variable domain (remainder filled in from reference TRBV18 and TRBJ2-2): NAGVMQNPRHLVRRRGQEARLRCSPMKGHSHVYWYRQLPEEGLKFMVYLQKENIIDESGMPKERFSAEFPKEGPSILRIQQVVRGDSAAYFCASSPRLSSAAGELFFGEGSRLTVL.

The V call is TRBV5-1, the J call TRBJ2-2, with TRBD2 as a possible D gene (5 bases). Germline V gene sequence: CDR1 SGHRS, CDR2 YFSETQ. This CDR3 is built from 13 residues. Trimming shortened V by 3 bases and J by 7 bases, and 10 bases separated the two germline ends. DNA for the CDR3: TGCGCCAGCAGCTGGACTTTGGGCGGGGAGCTGTTTTTT. It yields the protein CASSWTLGGELFF.

The chain has TRBV5-1 and TRBJ2-5; the D call may be TRBD1 or TRBD2 (5 bases each). The CDR3 loop spans 16 amino acids. With 4 bases removed from V and 3 bases from J, the gap between germline ends came to 19 bases. The V gene's germline CDR1 is SGHRS and CDR2 YFSETQ. The CDR3 nucleotides read TGCGCCAGCAGCGGCATGGAGGCCAGAGGGGAAGAGACCCAGTACTTC. Translation: CASSGMEARGEETQYF.

The rearrangement joins TRBV28 to TRBJ1-1; D might be TRBD1 (6 bases). This CDR3 has 15 residues. Germline CDR1 reads MDHEN; CDR2 reads SYDVKM. V shed 9 bases and J shed 2 bases, with 19 bases lying between them. The CDR3 nucleotides read TGTGCCAGTAGCAGTTACCCGGGGGCAAACACTGAAGCTTTCTTT. Translation: CASSSYPGANTEAFF.